Listed here are 30 T cell receptor beta chains from one sample, sequenced in a study of blood T cell repertoires in COVID-19. Libraries were prepared by immunoSEQ multiplex PCR; TCRdb keeps only in-frame clonotypes and omits some of them. Counted here are about 150,000 clones, around four fifths occurring once; the ten biggest clones make up roughly 2.3%. Sequenced input: peripheral blood. All receptors come from a man aged 65 to 85 with acute or convalescent COVID-19.

This sequence joins TRBV5-1 and TRBJ1-6, with D possibly matching TRBD1 (6 bases). Germline CDR1 and CDR2: SGHRS and YFSETQ. The CDR3 sequence is 15 residues long. V was pared by 8 bases and J by 8 bases, with 20 bases between. Written as DNA, the CDR3 is TGCGCCAGTTTTACAGGGCCGGGTTCGGATTCACCCCTCCACTTT. Amino acid sequence: CASFTGPGSDSPLHF.

The rearrangement uses TRBV7-6 and TRBJ2-1, with D possibly being TRBD2 (5 bases). The CDR3 covers 16 residues. Germline V gene sequence: CDR1 SGHVS, CDR2 FNYEAQ. V was pared by 2 bases and J by 0 bases, with 11 bases between. The CDR3 coding sequence is TGTGCCAGCAGCTTATTGGAGGCCGCCTCCTACAATGAGCAGTTCTTC. Encoded protein: CASSLLEAASYNEQFF.

This chain connects TRBV7-2 to TRBJ2-3; weak D call: TRBD1 (6 bases). The CDR3 runs 16 residues. The V gene lost 2 bases and the J gene lost 1 base, with 13 bases spanning the gap. Germline V gives CDR1 SGHTA, CDR2 FQGNSA. CDR3 in amino acids: CASSLSRPGGTDTQYF. In DNA, the CDR3 is TGTGCCAGCAGCTTAAGTAGGCCAGGGGGCACAGATACGCAGTATTTT.

This clone appeared a single time. The chain has TRBV3-1 (or the pseudogene TRBV3-2) and TRBJ2-6; D ambiguous. This CDR3 comprises 16 residues. The ends were cut back, 0 bases at V and 2 bases at J, with 8 bases in the middle. Germline V gene lookup returns CDR1 LGHDT and CDR2 YNNKEL (reference sequence). CDR3 loop: CASSQDRGTGANVLTF. In DNA, the CDR3 is TGTGCCAGCAGCCAAGACCGCGGAACTGGGGCCAACGTCCTGACTTTC.

This clone has just one count. This sequence joins TRBV11-3 and TRBJ1-1, with unresolved D. The CDR3 consists of 13 residues. Germline V gene data show CDR1 as SGHNT and CDR2 as YENEEA. Deletions cut 5 bases from V and 5 bases from J, with 12 bases between. CDR3 protein: CASSAVGETEAFF. In DNA, the CDR3 is TGTGCCAGCAGCGCAGTGGGAGAAACTGAAGCTTTCTTT.

V gene TRBV28 combines with J gene TRBJ1-6, with 8 nucleotides matching TRBD1. V lost 5 bases to trimming and J lost 8 bases; unmatched junction nucleotides: 11. Per the germline V gene, CDR1 is MDHEN and CDR2 is SYDVKM. The CDR3 contains 16 residues. CDR3 in DNA: TGTGCCAGCAGTCCTCCGGACAGGGAGCTGCATTCACCCCTCCACTTT. It is translated as CASSPPDRELHSPLHF.

The chain employs TRBV5-1 and TRBJ1-4; D is uncertain. The CDR3 is 14 residues long. CDR1 and CDR2 (germline): SGHRS, YFSETQ. V was trimmed by 0 bases and J by 8 bases, leaving 11 bases between them. CDR3 DNA sequence: TGCGCCAGCAGCTTGGAGATCCCGGGGGAAAAACTGTTTTTT. Protein product: CASSLEIPGEKLFF.

J is TRBJ2-7 and V is TRBV9; TRBD2 matches at 10 bases. Trimming at V came to 5 bases and at J to 3 bases, leaving 8 bases not matched to a gene. Germline V gene lookup returns CDR1 SGDLS and CDR2 YYNGEE. This CDR3 comprises 15 residues. CDR3 loop: CASSPKSGRDYEQYF. The CDR3, as DNA: TGTGCCAGCAGTCCCAAGAGCGGGAGGGACTACGAGCAGTACTTC.

The gene calls are TRBV10-1 and TRBJ1-2; no clear D. Germline V gene lookup returns CDR1 WNHNN and CDR2 SYGVQD (reference sequence). Trimming pared 6 bases from V and 6 bases from J, leaving 5 bases between. The CDR3 loop spans 10 amino acids. This chain's CDR3 is CASSYHGYTF. The CDR3 nucleotides read TGCGCCAGCAGCTACCATGGCTACACCTTC.

The chain uses TRBV3-1 (or the pseudogene TRBV3-2) and TRBJ2-7; D might be TRBD1 (6 bases). Germline V gives CDR1 LGHDT, CDR2 YNNKEL (reference sequence). Trimming removed 6 bases at V and 6 bases at J, with 15 bases between. The CDR3 loop spans 13 amino acids. CDR3 nucleotide sequence: TGTGCCAGCAGAAAGGAAGGGGGAAGCGAGCAGTACTTC. Protein sequence: CASRKEGGSEQYF.

The chain has TRBV18 and TRBJ2-1; no reliable D call. Germline lookup yields CDR1 KGHSH and CDR2 LQKENI. CDR3 length equals 16 residues. Trimming took off 1 base at V and 0 bases at J, with 10 bases between the two ends. The CDR3 is CASSPRKVASYNEQFF. The DNA of the CDR3 is TGTGCCAGCTCACCACGGAAGGTAGCCTCCTACAATGAGCAGTTCTTC.

The CDR3 region is CASRSGQGTGELFF. As DNA, the CDR3 is TGTGCCAGTAGATCAGGCCAGGGCACCGGGGAGCTGTTTTTT. The rearrangement uses TRBV19 and TRBJ2-2; TRBD1 is a possible D gene (5 bases). V was pared by 6 bases and J by 4 bases, with 12 bases between. This CDR3 region has 14 residues. Looked up from germline, CDR1 is LNHDA and CDR2 is SQIVND (reference sequence).

J is TRBJ2-5 and V is TRBV30, with a weak D call TRBD1 (7 bases). Trimming stripped 8 bases from V and 7 bases from J, with 17 bases between. The CDR3 spans 12 residues. Germline assignment: CDR1 GTSNPN and CDR2 SVGIG (reference sequence). CDR3 DNA: TGTGCCAGATCTTGGCAGGGGGGGACCCAGTACTTC. This gives the protein CARSWQGGTQYF.

The chain is built from TRBV9 and TRBJ2-2; 8 nucleotides line up with TRBD2. Germline CDR1 and CDR2: SGDLS and YYNGEE. The trim removed 4 bases at V and 5 bases at J, leaving 22 bases unmatched. The CDR3 extends over 20 amino acids. The CDR3 is CASSPRAVVWRGAATGELFF. The DNA of the CDR3 is TGTGCCAGCAGCCCCCGAGCTGTCGTGTGGCGGGGGGCGGCGACCGGGGAGCTGTTTTTT.

The chain carries TRBV6-4 and TRBJ2-7; TRBD2 matches 9 bases. CDR3 length: 15 residues. From germline, CDR1 is MRHNA and CDR2 SNTAGT. The ends lost 2 bases at V and 2 bases at J; junction bases unmatched: 4. In nucleotides, the CDR3 is TGTGCCAGCAGTGACGGTCTAGCGGGGACCTACGAGCAGTACTTC. Translated, it gives CASSDGLAGTYEQYF.

On this clone itself: This sample includes further DNA sequences coding for the same CDR3. The chain links TRBV6-1 to TRBJ1-5, with D perhaps TRBD1 (5 bases). This CDR3 is built from 16 residues. Trimming took off 2 bases at V and 0 bases at J, with 11 bases between the two ends. Germline V lookup: CDR1 MNHNS, CDR2 SASEGT. This CDR3 reads CASSELAGYSNQPQHF. The DNA for the CDR3 is TGTGCCAGCAGTGAACTGGCAGGGTATAGCAATCAGCCCCAGCATTTT.

This chain joins TRBV13 and TRBJ1-2; no reliable D call. The V end lost 4 bases, the J end lost 6 bases, and 15 bases lay between the germline ends. Germline CDR1 and CDR2: PRHDT and FYEKMQ (reference sequence). CDR3 length: 14 residues. CDR3 amino acids: CASSSSAGIDGYTF. In nucleotides, the CDR3 is TGTGCCAGCAGCTCGTCCGCGGGAATCGATGGCTACACCTTC.

The chain is built from TRBV25-1 and TRBJ1-2; maybe TRBD1 (5 bases). From germline, CDR1 is MGHDK and CDR2 SYGVNS. The CDR3 is made up of 12 amino acids. Trimming removed 2 bases from V and 8 bases from J, with 9 bases in between. In nucleotides, the CDR3 is TGTGCCAGCAGTGAACAGGGTGACGGCTACACCTTC. Translation gives CASSEQGDGYTF.

The chain carries TRBV15 and TRBJ2-2; TRBD1 might be the D (5 bases). Germline CDR1 is LNHNV and CDR2 is YYDKDF (reference sequence). The CDR3 totals 15 residues. V shed 1 base and J shed 6 bases, with 12 bases lying between them. The CDR3 coding sequence is TGTGCCACCAGCAGAGGGGGCAGGGTGGCCGGGGAGCTGTTTTTT. As protein: CATSRGGRVAGELFF.

This clone was recorded once. The gene calls are TRBV5-1 and TRBJ2-3; 9 nucleotides match TRBD1. V shed 0 bases and J 2 bases; nucleotides not matched to a gene: 10. This CDR3 contains 18 residues. CDR1 is SGHRS, CDR2 YFSETQ, per germline. The CDR3 spells CASSLATPGTGLTDTQYF. The CDR3 DNA follows: TGCGCCAGCAGCTTGGCAACCCCCGGGACAGGGCTCACAGATACGCAGTATTTT.

This chain joins TRBV5-4 and TRBJ2-4; 7 bases map to TRBD1. CDR1 is SGHNT and CDR2 is YYREEE in the germline V gene (reference sequence). With V trimmed by 5 bases and J by 6 bases, 14 bases remained unmatched. The CDR3 consists of 16 residues. The CDR3 sequence: CASSPHDRDGSNIQYF. CDR3 coding DNA: TGTGCCAGCAGTCCGCACGACAGGGATGGTTCAAACATTCAGTACTTC.

V usage is TRBV30 and J usage is TRBJ2-7; 13 nucleotides line up with TRBD2. The CDR3 has 16 residues. The germline V gene has CDR1 GTSNPN and CDR2 SVGIG (reference sequence). With 5 bases clipped from V and 0 bases from J, the junction kept 7 bases outside the gene matches. The CDR3 spells CAWGTSGTTASYEQYF. CDR3 in DNA: TGTGCCTGGGGGACTAGCGGGACCACCGCCTCCTACGAGCAGTACTTC.

This sequence joins TRBV28 and TRBJ2-1, with 12 positions matching TRBD2. The ends lost 10 bases at V and 10 bases at J; junction bases unmatched: 8. Germline CDR1 is MDHEN and CDR2 is SYDVKM. The length of the CDR3 is 13 residues. CDR3 nucleotide sequence: TGTGCCACCCGACTAGCGGGAGTTCAGGAGCAGTTCTTC. Translating gives CATRLAGVQEQFF.

The chain combines TRBV11-3 with TRBJ2-1, with 9 bases that match TRBD2. Germline CDR1 is SGHNT and CDR2 is YENEEA. CDR3 size: 16 residues. V was pared by 5 bases and J by 3 bases, with 8 bases of the junction left unmatched. The CDR3 DNA sequence: TGTGCCAGCAGCCCATCTAGCGGGACCTTCTACAATGAGCAGTTCTTC. Translating gives CASSPSSGTFYNEQFF.

The V call is TRBV6-5, the J call TRBJ1-4; 10 positions agree with TRBD1. Germline V lookup: CDR1 MNHEY, CDR2 SVGAGI. Trimming cost V 2 bases and J 7 bases; bases outside gene matches: 4. CDR3 size: 15 residues. CDR3 loop: CASSYRDRGTEKLFF. The CDR3 region has the DNA TGTGCCAGCAGTTACCGGGACAGGGGTACTGAAAAACTGTTTTTT.

V is TRBV28 and J is TRBJ1-1; possibly TRBD1 for D (6 bases). The germline V and J ends were trimmed by 6 bases and 4 bases, with 12 bases remaining between them. The CDR3 is 13 residues long. Germline assignment: CDR1 MDHEN and CDR2 SYDVKM. The CDR3 nucleotides are TGTGCCAGCAGGTTTTACAGGGCCACTGAAGCTTTCTTT. This codes for CASRFYRATEAFF.

V usage is TRBV5-4 and J usage is TRBJ2-3, with TRBD2 identical over 7 bases. CDR1 SGHNT and CDR2 YYREEE come from the germline V gene (reference sequence). There are 16 residues in the CDR3. V shed 2 bases and J 9 bases; nucleotides not matched to a gene: 15. Here the CDR3 reads CASSFQEWGGLGTQYF. DNA for the CDR3: TGTGCCAGCAGCTTTCAAGAGTGGGGGGGACTTGGCACGCAGTATTTT.

This rearrangement joins TRBV5-1 to TRBJ1-1; D perhaps matches TRBD1 (6 bases). Germline V lookup: CDR1 SGHRS, CDR2 YFSETQ. V lost 4 bases and J lost 1, with 11 bases in between. The CDR3 has 14 amino acids. The CDR3 DNA reads TGCGCCAGCAGCCCCGGGACATCGAACACTGAAGCTTTCTTT. The encoded protein is CASSPGTSNTEAFF. The full variable domain, in which reference TRBV5-1 and TRBJ1-1 provide the parts outside the CDR3, is KAGVTQTPRYLIKTRGQQVTLSCSPISGHRSVSWYQQTPGQGLQFLFEYFSETQRNKGNFPGRFSGRQFSNSRSEMNVSTLELGDSALYLCASSPGTSNTEAFFGQGTRLTVV.

The chain uses TRBV6-1 and TRBJ1-5, with D maybe TRBD1 (6 bases). Trimming took 4 bases from V and 5 from J, leaving 12 bases between them. In germline, CDR1 is MNHNS, CDR2 SASEGT. The length of the CDR3 is 14 residues. The CDR3, as DNA: TGTGCCAGCAGTGGAGCAGGGGCGGATCAGCCCCAGCATTTT. Its protein is CASSGAGADQPQHF.

This clone was detected a few times. J is TRBJ1-6 and V is TRBV6-5, with D possibly matching TRBD1 (6 bases). Germline loops: CDR1 MNHEY, CDR2 SVGAGI. The CDR3 has 16 residues. Trimming left V 2 bases short and J 7 bases short, with 15 bases between. CDR3 loop: CASSYLPGQQNSPLHF. The DNA for the CDR3 is TGTGCCAGCAGTTACCTCCCTGGACAGCAGAATTCACCCCTCCACTTT.